This passage covers 25 T cell receptor beta chains from one sample sequenced in a study of cytomegalovirus exposure and HLA in healthy donors. PCR involved 60 Vbeta and 13 Jbeta primers. Method: immunoSEQ multiplex PCR; TCRdb's copy keeps in-frame clones and lacks some. The sample holds 110,000 or so clones; roughly four fifths are singletons and the top ten take 16%. The material sequenced was PBMCs. These receptors were obtained from a man aged 45-65 years in good health and CMV-seropositive.

J is TRBJ1-2 and V is TRBV18, with 10 bases matching TRBD1. J gave up 7 bases and V 1 base, and 6 bases lay outside the gene matches. The CDR3 consists of 15 residues. In germline, CDR1 is KGHSH, CDR2 LQKENI. CDR3: CASSPLETGGRGYTF. The CDR3 nucleotides are TGTGCCAGCTCACCACTTGAGACAGGGGGCCGTGGCTACACCTTC. The full variable domain, completed using reference TRBV18 and TRBJ1-2, is NAGVMQNPRHLVRRRGQEARLRCSPMKGHSHVYWYRQLPEEGLKFMVYLQKENIIDESGMPKERFSAEFPKEGPSILRIQQVVRGDSAAYFCASSPLETGGRGYTFGSGTRLTVV.

Worth noting for this clone: Within the sample, other DNA sequences also encode this same CDR3. The CDR3 nucleotides are TGTGCCAGCAGCGTAGGAAGGGGGGGACAAGAGACCCAGTACTTC. Translation: CASSVGRGGQETQYF. V is TRBV9 and J is TRBJ2-5; tentatively, D is TRBD2 (7 bases). V lost 0 bases and J lost 2, with 11 bases in between. The CDR3 loop spans 15 amino acids. Germline CDR1 is SGDLS and CDR2 is YYNGEE.

Only one count was recorded for this clone. The chain couples TRBV5-6 to TRBJ2-1; 11 positions agree with TRBD2. Looked up from germline, CDR1 is SGHDT and CDR2 is YYEEEE. With 0 bases clipped from V and 3 bases from J, the junction kept 2 bases outside the gene matches. The CDR3 sequence is 16 residues long. Here the CDR3 reads CASSLGLAGGYNEQFF. In nucleotides, the CDR3 is TGTGCCAGCAGCTTGGGCCTAGCGGGGGGCTACAATGAGCAGTTCTTC.

J is TRBJ1-6 and V is TRBV6-1, with TRBD1 matching 7 bases. The V segment lost 4 bases and the J segment 5 bases; nucleotides outside the gene matches: 2. CDR3 length equals 14 residues. Germline assignment: CDR1 MNHNS and CDR2 SASEGT. CDR3 residues: CASSVGTDNSPLHF. CDR3 nucleotide sequence: TGTGCCAGCAGTGTCGGGACAGATAATTCACCCCTCCACTTT.

Only a few counts were recorded for this clone. The gene calls are TRBV5-4 and TRBJ2-3; D is uncertain. This CDR3 has 14 amino acids. The germline gives CDR1 SGHNT, CDR2 YYREEE (reference sequence). Deletions cut 4 bases from V and 4 bases from J, with 13 bases between. The CDR3 nucleotides are TGTGCCAGCAGCCCCAGTGGCTCCCCAGATACGCAGTATTTT. The encoded protein is CASSPSGSPDTQYF.

This chain joins TRBV5-4 and TRBJ2-1, with 11 bases identical to TRBD2. The length of the CDR3 is 16 residues. V lost 3 bases and J lost 4; bases outside the gene matches: 6. Germline V CDR1 and CDR2: SGHNT, YYREEE (reference sequence). This CDR3 is CASSSFGTSGYNEQFF. Here the CDR3 DNA reads TGTGCCAGCAGCTCCTTTGGGACTAGCGGATACAATGAGCAGTTCTTC.

V usage is TRBV19 and J usage is TRBJ1-1, with 9 bases fitting TRBD1. CDR1 and CDR2 from the germline V gene are LNHDA and SQIVND (reference sequence). CDR3 length equals 15 residues. The V and J ends lost 7 bases and 3 bases, in that order; junction bases with no gene match: 9. The CDR3 DNA reads as TGTGCCAGTATTGACCTACAGGGGGCATACACTGAAGCTTTCTTT. Translating it yields CASIDLQGAYTEAFF.

The chain links TRBV27 to TRBJ2-5, with 10 bases identical to TRBD2. This CDR3 comprises 21 residues. Germline trimming cut 1 base from V and 2 bases from J; bases unmatched to any gene: 19. CDR1 is MNHEY and CDR2 is SMNVEV in the germline V gene (reference sequence). Written as DNA, the CDR3 is TGTGCCAGCAGTTTATACCCCATTCCTAGCGGGGGACTAACGGTTCAAGAGACCCAGTACTTC. It translates to CASSLYPIPSGGLTVQETQYF.

The V call is TRBV11-2, the J call TRBJ2-5, with D perhaps TRBD1 (7 bases). The CDR3 runs to 15 residues. V was shortened by 5 bases and J by 5 bases, with 18 bases between the two germline ends. CDR1 and CDR2 from the germline V gene are SGHAT and FQNNGV. The CDR3 region has the DNA TGTGCCAGCAGCGCAGGGGGTCTAGCGTACGAGACCCAGTACTTC. Its translation is CASSAGGLAYETQYF.

The chain couples TRBV7-9 to TRBJ2-7, with 9 bases aligning to TRBD1. The V and J ends lost 1 base and 4 bases, in that order; junction bases with no gene match: 11. Germline V gene lookup returns CDR1 SEHNR and CDR2 FQNEAQ (reference sequence). This CDR3 contains 17 residues. CDR3: CASSLGPPGTGTYEQYF. CDR3 coding DNA: TGTGCCAGCAGCTTAGGTCCCCCCGGGACAGGGACGTACGAGCAGTACTTC.

This chain links TRBV18 with TRBJ2-7, with TRBD2 matching over 10 bases. CDR3 length: 16 amino acids. The germline gives CDR1 KGHSH, CDR2 LQKENI. The ends lost 2 bases at V and 3 bases at J; junction bases unmatched: 7. Here the CDR3 reads CASSPSGGGQVYEQYF. DNA of the CDR3: TGTGCCAGCTCACCAAGCGGGGGGGGGCAGGTCTACGAGCAGTACTTC. Together with reference TRBV18 and TRBJ2-7, the CDR3 gives the full variable domain: NAGVMQNPRHLVRRRGQEARLRCSPMKGHSHVYWYRQLPEEGLKFMVYLQKENIIDESGMPKERFSAEFPKEGPSILRIQQVVRGDSAAYFCASSPSGGGQVYEQYFGPGTRLTVT.

V gene TRBV27 combines with J gene TRBJ2-3; 11 bases map to TRBD2. J gave up 6 bases and V 4 bases, and 9 bases lay outside the gene matches. The germline V gene has CDR1 MNHEY and CDR2 SMNVEV (reference sequence). CDR3 size: 16 residues. DNA of the CDR3: TGTGCCAGCAGTTCCGGGACTAGCGGTGAAGGGGATACGCAGTATTTT. The encoded protein is CASSSGTSGEGDTQYF.

V usage is TRBV6-5 and J usage is TRBJ1-1; 11 bases align to TRBD1. Losses at the gene ends were 6 bases for V and 4 bases for J; bases not matched to a gene: 4. Germline V gives CDR1 MNHEY, CDR2 SVGAGI. The CDR3 is 14 residues long. CDR3 residues: CASSRGTGGTEAFF. In nucleotides, the CDR3 is TGTGCCAGCAGCCGGGGGACAGGGGGCACTGAAGCTTTCTTT.

V usage is TRBV5-1 and J usage is TRBJ2-2; perhaps TRBD1 as D (5 bases). The V gene lost 4 bases and the J gene lost 1 base, with 14 bases spanning the gap. CDR1 SGHRS and CDR2 YFSETQ come from the germline V gene. The CDR3 runs to 16 residues. The CDR3 protein is CASSGSGLLNTGELFF. The CDR3 region has the DNA TGCGCCAGCAGCGGGTCAGGGTTACTGAACACCGGGGAGCTGTTTTTT.

This clone was observed a single time. The chain links TRBV19 to TRBJ2-5, with D perhaps TRBD1 (6 bases). The J call may be wrong; the DNA end is better matched by TRBJ2-7. Germline lookup yields CDR1 LNHDA and CDR2 SQIVND (reference sequence). CDR3 length: 15 amino acids. The CDR3 DNA is TGTGCCAGTAGTATAGCGCTTGGGGGCTGGTACGAGCAGTACTTC. As protein: CASSIALGGWYEQYF.

The chain joins TRBV28 to TRBJ2-1, with TRBD1 identical over 12 bases. The V and J ends lost 2 bases and 9 bases, in that order; junction bases with no gene match: 5. Germline V CDR1 and CDR2: MDHEN, SYDVKM. The CDR3 length is 15 residues. CDR3: CASSLRGTGGGEQFF. In DNA, the CDR3 is TGTGCCAGCAGTTTACGCGGGACAGGGGGCGGTGAGCAGTTCTTC.

The CDR3 protein is CASSPGTGNYEQYF. The CDR3 coding sequence is TGTGCCAGCAGCCCGGGGACAGGGAACTACGAGCAGTACTTC. This chain uses TRBV5-6 with TRBJ2-7; TRBD1 matches 9 bases. The CDR3 is made up of 14 amino acids. Germline V gene data show CDR1 as SGHDT and CDR2 as YYEEEE. The trim removed 4 bases at V and 3 bases at J, leaving 5 bases unmatched.

This clone was observed a few times. The chain has TRBV6-6 and TRBJ1-3; D is possibly TRBD1 (5 bases). This CDR3 is built from 14 residues. The germline V gene encodes CDR1 MNHNY and CDR2 SVGAGI (reference sequence). Trimming removed 5 bases at V and 0 bases at J, with 8 bases between. CDR3 sequence: CASSQGYSGNTIYF. The CDR3 DNA sequence: TGTGCCAGCAGTCAGGGTTACTCTGGAAACACCATATATTTT.

As regards this clone: This same CDR3 is encoded by further DNA sequences in the sample. This chain links TRBV7-9 with TRBJ2-2; tentatively, D is TRBD1 (6 bases). The germline gives CDR1 SEHNR, CDR2 FQNEAQ (reference sequence). CDR3 length equals 15 residues. V dropped 5 bases and J dropped 2 bases, with 12 bases sitting between them. The CDR3 is CASSPGTTNTGELFF. CDR3 nucleotide sequence: TGTGCCAGCAGCCCGGGGACAACCAACACCGGGGAGCTGTTTTTT.

This clone was observed a few times. The rearrangement joins TRBV5-1 to TRBJ2-3; 7 nucleotides line up with TRBD1. Losses at the gene ends were 5 bases for V and 2 bases for J; bases not matched to a gene: 5. Germline V gene data show CDR1 as SGHRS and CDR2 as YFSETQ. This CDR3 has 14 amino acids. In nucleotides, the CDR3 is TGCGCCAGCAGACGACAGGGATACACAGATACGCAGTATTTT. As protein: CASRRQGYTDTQYF.

The chain uses TRBV13 and TRBJ2-7, with D perhaps TRBD2 (5 bases). The germline V and J ends were trimmed by 10 bases and 3 bases, with 19 bases remaining between them. The germline gives CDR1 PRHDT, CDR2 FYEKMQ (reference sequence). The CDR3 contains 14 residues. CDR3 in amino acids: CATIADWGFYEQYF. CDR3 nucleotide sequence: TGTGCCACCATCGCGGACTGGGGATTCTACGAGCAGTACTTC. The full variable domain, with the rest looked up from reference TRBV13 and TRBJ2-7, is AAGVIQSPRHLIKEKRETATLKCYPIPRHDTVYWYQQGPGQDPQFLISFYEKMQSDKGSIPDRFSAQQFSDYHSELNMSSLELGDSALYFCATIADWGFYEQYFGPGTRLTVT.

The gene calls are TRBV9 and TRBJ1-6, with TRBD1 as a possible D gene (5 bases). CDR3 length: 15 residues. The V end lost 3 bases, the J end lost 8 bases, and 15 bases lay between the germline ends. CDR1 is SGDLS, CDR2 YYNGEE, per germline. The CDR3 is CASSDPREGDSPLHF. The CDR3 DNA is TGTGCCAGCAGCGACCCCAGGGAGGGCGATTCACCCCTCCACTTT.

The CDR3 DNA reads TGTGCCAGCAGTTACCGAAGGACAGGGGCAAGGGAGCAGTACTTC. This codes for CASSYRRTGAREQYF. This chain links TRBV6-5 with TRBJ2-7; 9 nucleotides align to TRBD1. The CDR3 loop spans 15 amino acids. V trimming: 2 bases; J trimming: 7 bases; junction bases outside the gene matches: 9. CDR1 is MNHEY and CDR2 is SVGAGI in the germline V gene.

The chain uses TRBV27 and TRBJ2-1, with D maybe TRBD1 (6 bases). Trimming removed 4 bases from V and 4 bases from J, with 14 bases in between. The CDR3 has 15 amino acids. The germline gives CDR1 MNHEY, CDR2 SMNVEV (reference sequence). This chain's CDR3 is CASSSDNREYNEQFF. The CDR3 coding sequence is TGTGCCAGCAGTTCGGACAACAGGGAATACAATGAGCAGTTCTTC.

The V and J genes are TRBV4-2 and TRBJ2-1; TRBD2 aligns across 9 bases. From germline, CDR1 is LGHNA and CDR2 YNFKEQ. This CDR3 comprises 17 residues. The V segment lost 0 bases and the J segment 3 bases; nucleotides outside the gene matches: 6. CDR3 DNA: TGTGCCAGCAGCCAAGAGAGGGCGGGAGGGATCTACAATGAGCAGTTCTTC. Its translation: CASSQERAGGIYNEQFF.